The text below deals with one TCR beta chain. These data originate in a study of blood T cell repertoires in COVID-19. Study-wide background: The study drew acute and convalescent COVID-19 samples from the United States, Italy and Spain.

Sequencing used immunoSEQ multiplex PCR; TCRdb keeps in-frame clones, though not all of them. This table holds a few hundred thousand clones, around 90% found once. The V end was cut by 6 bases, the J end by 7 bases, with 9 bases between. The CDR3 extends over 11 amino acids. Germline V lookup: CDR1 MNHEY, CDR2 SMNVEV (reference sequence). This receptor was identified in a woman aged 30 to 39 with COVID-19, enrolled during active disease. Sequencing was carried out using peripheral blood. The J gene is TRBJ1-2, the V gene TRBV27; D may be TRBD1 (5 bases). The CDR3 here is CASRGGVGYTF. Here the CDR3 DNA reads TGTGCCAGCAGGGGGGGGGTTGGCTACACCTTC.